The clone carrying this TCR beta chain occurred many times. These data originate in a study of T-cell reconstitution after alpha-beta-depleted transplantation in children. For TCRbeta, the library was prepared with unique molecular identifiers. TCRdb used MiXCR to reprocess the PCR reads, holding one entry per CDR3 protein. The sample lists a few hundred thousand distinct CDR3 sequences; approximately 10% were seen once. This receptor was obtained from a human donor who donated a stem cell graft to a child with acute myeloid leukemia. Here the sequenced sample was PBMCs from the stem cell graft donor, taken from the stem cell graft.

CDR3 region: CSVDARNTEAFF. CDR3 sequence (DNA): TGCAGCGTTGACGCTAGGAACACTGAAGCTTTCTTT. V and J are TRBV29-1 and TRBJ1-1; D is ambiguous. The CDR3 is 12 amino acids. Germline V gene data show CDR1 as SQVTM and CDR2 as ANQGSEA. The ends were cut back, 3 bases at V and 1 base at J, with 6 bases in the middle.